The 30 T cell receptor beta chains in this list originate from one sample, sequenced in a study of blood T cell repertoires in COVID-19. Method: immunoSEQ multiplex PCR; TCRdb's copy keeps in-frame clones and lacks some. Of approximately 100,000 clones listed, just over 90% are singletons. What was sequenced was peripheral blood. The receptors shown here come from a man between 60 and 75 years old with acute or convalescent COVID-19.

The CDR3 coding sequence is TGTGCCAGCAGTTCAGGGGGTGGAAACACCATATATTTT. Translation gives CASSSGGGNTIYF. The rearrangement joins TRBV28 to TRBJ1-3, with 7 nucleotides matching TRBD1. The CDR3 covers 13 residues. Germline CDR1 and CDR2: MDHEN and SYDVKM. V lost 4 bases and J lost 3; bases outside the gene matches: 0.

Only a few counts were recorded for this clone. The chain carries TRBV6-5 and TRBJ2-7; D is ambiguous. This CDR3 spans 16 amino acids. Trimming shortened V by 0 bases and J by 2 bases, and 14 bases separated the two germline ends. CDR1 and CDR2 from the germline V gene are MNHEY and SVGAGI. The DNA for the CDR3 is TGTGCCAGCAGTTACTCGATACACCCGGCGGCCTACGAGCAGTACTTC. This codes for CASSYSIHPAAYEQYF.

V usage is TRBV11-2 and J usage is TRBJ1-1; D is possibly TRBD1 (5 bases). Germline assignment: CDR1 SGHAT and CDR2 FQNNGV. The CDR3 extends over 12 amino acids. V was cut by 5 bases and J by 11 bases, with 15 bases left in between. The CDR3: CASSRSGRDAFF. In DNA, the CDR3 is TGTGCCAGCAGCCGTAGCGGGAGGGACGCTTTCTTT.

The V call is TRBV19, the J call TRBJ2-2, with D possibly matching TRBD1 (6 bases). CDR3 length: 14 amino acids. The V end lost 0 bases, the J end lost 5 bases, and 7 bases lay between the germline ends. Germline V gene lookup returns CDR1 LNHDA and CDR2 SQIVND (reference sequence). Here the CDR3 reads CASSIDQGTGELFF. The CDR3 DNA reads TGTGCCAGTAGTATAGATCAGGGGACCGGGGAGCTGTTTTTT.

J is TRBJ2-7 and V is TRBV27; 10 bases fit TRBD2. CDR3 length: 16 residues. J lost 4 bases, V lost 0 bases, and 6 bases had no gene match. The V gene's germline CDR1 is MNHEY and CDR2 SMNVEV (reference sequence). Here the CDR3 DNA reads TGTGCCAGCAGTTTATCGAGGGGACTAGCGAGGTACGAGCAGTACGTC. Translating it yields CASSLSRGLARYEQYV.

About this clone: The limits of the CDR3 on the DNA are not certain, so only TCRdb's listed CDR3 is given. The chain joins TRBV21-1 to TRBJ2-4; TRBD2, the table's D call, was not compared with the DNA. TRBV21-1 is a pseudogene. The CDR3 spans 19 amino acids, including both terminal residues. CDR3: CASSKWASGSGRAKNIQYF.

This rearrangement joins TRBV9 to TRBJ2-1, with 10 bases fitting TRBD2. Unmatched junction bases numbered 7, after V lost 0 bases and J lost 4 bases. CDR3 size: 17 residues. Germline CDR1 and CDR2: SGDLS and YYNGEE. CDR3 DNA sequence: TGTGCCAGCAGCGTAGGTCGCGCTAGCGGGAGTTACAATGAGCAGTTCTTC. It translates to CASSVGRASGSYNEQFF.

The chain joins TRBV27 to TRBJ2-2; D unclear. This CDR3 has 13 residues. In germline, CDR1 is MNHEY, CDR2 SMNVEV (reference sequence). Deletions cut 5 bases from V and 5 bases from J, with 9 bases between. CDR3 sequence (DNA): TGTGCCAGCAGTCACCCGGTGACCGGGGAGCTGTTTTTT. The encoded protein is CASSHPVTGELFF.

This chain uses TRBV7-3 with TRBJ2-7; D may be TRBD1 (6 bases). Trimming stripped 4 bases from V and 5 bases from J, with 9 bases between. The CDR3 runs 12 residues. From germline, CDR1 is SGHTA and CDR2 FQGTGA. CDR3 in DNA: TGTGCCAGCAGCTCTAACAGGGACGAGCAGTACTTC. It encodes CASSSNRDEQYF.

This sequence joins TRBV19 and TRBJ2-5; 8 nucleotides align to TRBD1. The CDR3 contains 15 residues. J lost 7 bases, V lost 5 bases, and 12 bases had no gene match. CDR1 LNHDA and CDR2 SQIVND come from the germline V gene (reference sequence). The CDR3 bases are TGTGCCAGTAGTTTTTTAGGCAGGGGGCAGGGGACCCAGTACTTC. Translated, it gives CASSFLGRGQGTQYF.

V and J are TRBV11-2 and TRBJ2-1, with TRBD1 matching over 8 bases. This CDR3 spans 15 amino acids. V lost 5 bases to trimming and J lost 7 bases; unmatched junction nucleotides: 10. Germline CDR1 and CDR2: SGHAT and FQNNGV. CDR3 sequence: CASSRLTGAYNEQFF. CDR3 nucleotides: TGTGCCAGCAGCCGGCTGACAGGGGCGTATAATGAGCAGTTCTTC.

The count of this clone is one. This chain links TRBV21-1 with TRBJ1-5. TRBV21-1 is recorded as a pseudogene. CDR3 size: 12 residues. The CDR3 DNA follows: TGTGCCAGCAGCAAATATAATCAGCCCCAGCATTTT. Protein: CASSKYNQPQHF.

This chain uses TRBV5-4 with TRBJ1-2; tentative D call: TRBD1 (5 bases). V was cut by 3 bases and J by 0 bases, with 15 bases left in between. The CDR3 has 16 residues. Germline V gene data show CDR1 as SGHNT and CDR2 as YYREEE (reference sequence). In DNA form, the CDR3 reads TGTGCCAGCAGCTGGGGAGGAGGGACTGCTAACTATGGCTACACCTTC. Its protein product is CASSWGGGTANYGYTF. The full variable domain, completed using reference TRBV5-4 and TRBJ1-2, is ETGVTQSPTHLIKTRGQQVTLRCSSQSGHNTVSWYQQALGQGPQFIFQYYREEENGRGNFPPRFSGLQFPNYSSELNVNALELDDSALYLCASSWGGGTANYGYTFGSGTRLTVV.

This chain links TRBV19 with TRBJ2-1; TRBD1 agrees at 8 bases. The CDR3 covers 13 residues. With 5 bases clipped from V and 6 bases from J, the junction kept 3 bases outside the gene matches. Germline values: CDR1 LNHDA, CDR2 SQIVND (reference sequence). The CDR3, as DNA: TGTGCCAGTAGTGAACAGGGGGTCAATGAGCAGTTCTTC. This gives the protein CASSEQGVNEQFF.

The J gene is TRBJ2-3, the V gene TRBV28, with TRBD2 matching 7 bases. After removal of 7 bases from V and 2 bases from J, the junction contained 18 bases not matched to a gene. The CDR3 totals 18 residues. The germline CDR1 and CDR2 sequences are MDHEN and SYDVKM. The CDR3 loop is CASTSTGGGGYLTDTQYF. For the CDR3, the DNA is TGTGCCAGCACCTCCACGGGGGGTGGTGGCTACCTCACAGATACGCAGTATTTT.

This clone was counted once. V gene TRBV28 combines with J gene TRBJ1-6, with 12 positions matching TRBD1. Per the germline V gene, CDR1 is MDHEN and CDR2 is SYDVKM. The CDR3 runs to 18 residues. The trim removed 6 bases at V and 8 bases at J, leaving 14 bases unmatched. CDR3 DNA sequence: TGTGCCAGCAGCGCACCGGGACAGGGGGCGTGGAACGATTCACCCCTCCACTTT. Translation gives CASSAPGQGAWNDSPLHF.

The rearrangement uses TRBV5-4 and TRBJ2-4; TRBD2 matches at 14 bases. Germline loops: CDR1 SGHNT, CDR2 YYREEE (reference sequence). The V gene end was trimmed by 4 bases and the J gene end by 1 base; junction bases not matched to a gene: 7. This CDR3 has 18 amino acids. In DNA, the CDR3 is TGTGCCAGCAGCATAGGACTAGCGGGAGGTGGGGCCAAAAACATTCAGTACTTC. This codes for CASSIGLAGGGAKNIQYF.

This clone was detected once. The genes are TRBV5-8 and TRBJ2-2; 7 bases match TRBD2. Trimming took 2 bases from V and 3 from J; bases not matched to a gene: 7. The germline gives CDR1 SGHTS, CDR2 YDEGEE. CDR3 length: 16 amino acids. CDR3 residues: CASSFGTGGYTGELFF. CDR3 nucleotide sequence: TGTGCCAGCAGCTTCGGAACGGGAGGCTACACCGGGGAGCTGTTTTTT.

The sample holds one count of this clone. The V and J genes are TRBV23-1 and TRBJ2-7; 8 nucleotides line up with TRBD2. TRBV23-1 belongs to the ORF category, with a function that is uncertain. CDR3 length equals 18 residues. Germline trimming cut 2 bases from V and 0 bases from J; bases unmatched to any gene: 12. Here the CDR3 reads CASSQGIWGTRGSYEQYV. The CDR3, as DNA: TGCGCCAGCAGTCAAGGGATCTGGGGGACTAGAGGCTCCTACGAGCAGTACGTC.

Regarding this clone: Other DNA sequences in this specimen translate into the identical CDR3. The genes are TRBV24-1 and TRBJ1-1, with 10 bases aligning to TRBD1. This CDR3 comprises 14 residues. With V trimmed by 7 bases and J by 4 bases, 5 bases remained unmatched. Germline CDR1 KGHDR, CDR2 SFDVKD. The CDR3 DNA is TGTGCCACCAGCGCGGGACAGGGGTCCACTGAAGCTTTCTTT. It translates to CATSAGQGSTEAFF.

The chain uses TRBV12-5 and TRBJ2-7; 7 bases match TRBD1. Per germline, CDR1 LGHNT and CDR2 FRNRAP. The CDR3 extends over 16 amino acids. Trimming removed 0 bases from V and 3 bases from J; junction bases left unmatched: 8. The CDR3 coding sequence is TGTGCTAGTGGTTTGGTGTCACAGGACAGGTTCTACGAGCAGTACGTC. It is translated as CASGLVSQDRFYEQYV.

This CDR3 reads CASSLLTGYNQPQHF. The CDR3 DNA is TGTGCCAGCAGTCTTCTGACAGGGTATAATCAGCCCCAGCATTTT. This sequence joins TRBV6-5 and TRBJ1-5; the match to TRBD1 covers 7 bases. This CDR3 contains 15 residues. After removal of 5 bases from V and 4 bases from J, the junction contained 8 bases not matched to a gene. Germline V gives CDR1 MNHEY, CDR2 SVGAGI.

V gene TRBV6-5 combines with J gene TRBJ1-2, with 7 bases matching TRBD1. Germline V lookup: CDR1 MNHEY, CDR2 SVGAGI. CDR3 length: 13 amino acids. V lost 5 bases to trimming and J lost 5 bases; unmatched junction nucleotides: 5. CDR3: CASSPPGGYGYTF. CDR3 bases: TGTGCCAGCAGTCCCCCAGGGGGTTATGGCTACACCTTC.

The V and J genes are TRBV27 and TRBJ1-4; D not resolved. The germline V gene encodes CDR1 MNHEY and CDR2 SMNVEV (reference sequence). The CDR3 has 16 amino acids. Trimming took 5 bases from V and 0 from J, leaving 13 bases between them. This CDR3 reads CASSPHNRPTNEKLFF. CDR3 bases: TGTGCCAGCAGTCCCCACAACAGACCAACTAATGAAAAACTGTTTTTT.

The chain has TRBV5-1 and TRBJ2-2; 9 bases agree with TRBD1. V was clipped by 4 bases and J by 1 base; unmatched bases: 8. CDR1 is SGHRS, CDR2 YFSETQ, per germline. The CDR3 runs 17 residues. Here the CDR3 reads CASSRMPGQGNTGELFF. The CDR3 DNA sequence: TGCGCCAGCAGCAGGATGCCGGGACAGGGGAACACCGGGGAGCTGTTTTTT.

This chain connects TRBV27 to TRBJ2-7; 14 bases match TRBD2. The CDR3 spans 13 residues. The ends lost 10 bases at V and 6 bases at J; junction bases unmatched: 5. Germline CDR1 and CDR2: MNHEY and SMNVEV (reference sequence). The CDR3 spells CATGTSGSGEQYV. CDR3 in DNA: TGTGCCACCGGGACTAGCGGGAGCGGCGAGCAGTACGTC.

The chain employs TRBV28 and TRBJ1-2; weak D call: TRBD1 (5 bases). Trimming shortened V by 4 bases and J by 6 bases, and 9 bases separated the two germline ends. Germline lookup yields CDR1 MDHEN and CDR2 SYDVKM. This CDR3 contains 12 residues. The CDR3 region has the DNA TGTGCCAGCAGTTCCGGGACTGATGGCTACACCTTC. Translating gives CASSSGTDGYTF.

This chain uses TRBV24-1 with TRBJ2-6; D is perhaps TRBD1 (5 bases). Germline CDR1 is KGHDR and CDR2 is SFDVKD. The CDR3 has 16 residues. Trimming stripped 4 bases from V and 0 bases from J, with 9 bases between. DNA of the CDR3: TGTGCCACCAGTGACCGACAGTCCTCTGGGGCCAACGTCCTGACTTTC. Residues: CATSDRQSSGANVLTF.

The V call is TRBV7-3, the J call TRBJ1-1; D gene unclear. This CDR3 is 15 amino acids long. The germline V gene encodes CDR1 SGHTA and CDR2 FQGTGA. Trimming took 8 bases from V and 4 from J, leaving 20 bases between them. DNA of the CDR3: TGTGCCAGCGGAGAGCTTATTAATCTAGGCACTGAAGCTTTCTTT. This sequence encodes CASGELINLGTEAFF.

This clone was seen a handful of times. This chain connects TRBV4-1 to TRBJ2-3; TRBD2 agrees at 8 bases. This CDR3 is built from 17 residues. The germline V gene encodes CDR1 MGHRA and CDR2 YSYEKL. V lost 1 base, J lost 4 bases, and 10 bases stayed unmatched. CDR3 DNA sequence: TGCGCCAGCAGCCAAGGTCCCGGCGGGAGGAGGCCAGATACGCAGTATTTT. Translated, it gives CASSQGPGGRRPDTQYF.